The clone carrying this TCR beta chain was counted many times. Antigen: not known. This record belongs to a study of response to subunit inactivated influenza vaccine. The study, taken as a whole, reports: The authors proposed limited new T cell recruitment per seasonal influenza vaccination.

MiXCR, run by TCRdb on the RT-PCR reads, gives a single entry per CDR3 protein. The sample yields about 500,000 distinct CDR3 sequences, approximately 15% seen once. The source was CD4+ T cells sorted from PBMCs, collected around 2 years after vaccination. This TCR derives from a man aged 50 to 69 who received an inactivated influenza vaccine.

The CDR3, as DNA: TGCAGTGCTAGACTAGCGGGACAGAATAATTCACCCCTCCACTTT. Amino acid sequence: CSARLAGQNNSPLHF. The J gene is TRBJ1-6, the V gene TRBV20-1; the match to TRBD1 covers 7 bases. With V trimmed by 2 bases and J by 5 bases, 6 bases remained unmatched. The CDR3 is 15 amino acids. From germline, CDR1 is DFQATT and CDR2 SNEGSKA (reference sequence).